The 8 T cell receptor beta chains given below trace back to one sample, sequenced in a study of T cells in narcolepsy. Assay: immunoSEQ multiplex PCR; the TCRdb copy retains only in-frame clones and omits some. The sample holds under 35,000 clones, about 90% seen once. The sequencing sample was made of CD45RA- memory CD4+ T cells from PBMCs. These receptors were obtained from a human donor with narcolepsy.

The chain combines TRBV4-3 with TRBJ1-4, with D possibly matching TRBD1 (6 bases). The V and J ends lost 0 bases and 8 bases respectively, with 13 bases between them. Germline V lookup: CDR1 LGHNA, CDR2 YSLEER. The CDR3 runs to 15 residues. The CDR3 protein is CASSQDDRPGEKLFF. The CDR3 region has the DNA TGCGCCAGCAGCCAAGACGACAGGCCGGGGGAAAAACTGTTTTTT.

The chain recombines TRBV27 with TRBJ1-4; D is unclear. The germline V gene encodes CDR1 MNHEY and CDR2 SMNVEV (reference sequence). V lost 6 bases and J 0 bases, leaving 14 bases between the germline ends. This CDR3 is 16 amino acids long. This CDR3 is CASSPPGVATNEKLFF. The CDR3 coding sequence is TGTGCCAGCAGCCCTCCCGGGGTAGCAACTAATGAAAAACTGTTTTTT.

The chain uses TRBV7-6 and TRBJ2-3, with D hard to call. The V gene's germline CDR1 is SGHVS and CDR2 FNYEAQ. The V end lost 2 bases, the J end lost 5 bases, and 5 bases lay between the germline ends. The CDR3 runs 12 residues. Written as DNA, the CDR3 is TGTGCCAGCAGCTTATCTAAAGATACGCAGTATTTT. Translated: CASSLSKDTQYF.

CDR3 protein: CASSLEPGRNGELFF. CDR3 sequence (DNA): TGTGCCAGCAGCTTAGAACCGGGACGGAACGGGGAGCTGTTTTTT. V is TRBV7-2 and J is TRBJ2-2; D assignment may be TRBD1 or TRBD2 (5 bases each). Germline assignment: CDR1 SGHTA and CDR2 FQGNSA. This CDR3 has 15 amino acids. V was trimmed by 1 base and J by 7 bases, leaving 13 bases between them.

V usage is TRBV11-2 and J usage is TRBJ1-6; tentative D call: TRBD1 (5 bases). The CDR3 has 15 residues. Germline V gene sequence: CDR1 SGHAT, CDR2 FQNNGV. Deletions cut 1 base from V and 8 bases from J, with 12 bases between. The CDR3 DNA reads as TGTGCCAGCAGCTTAGGGGCAGGGATAGATTCACCCCTCCACTTT. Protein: CASSLGAGIDSPLHF.

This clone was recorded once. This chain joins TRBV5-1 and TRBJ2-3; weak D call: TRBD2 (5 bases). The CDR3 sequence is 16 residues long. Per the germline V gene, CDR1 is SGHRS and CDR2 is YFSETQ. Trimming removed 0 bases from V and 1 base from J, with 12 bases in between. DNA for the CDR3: TGCGCCAGCAGCTTGGGGAGACGGGGTGGCACAGATACGCAGTATTTT. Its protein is CASSLGRRGGTDTQYF.

In DNA, the CDR3 is TGTGCCAGCAGCTCCACCGGGACAGAGCCCGATACGCAGTATTTT. It translates to CASSSTGTEPDTQYF. The chain links TRBV7-9 to TRBJ2-3, with TRBD1 identical over 7 bases. V lost 4 bases, J lost 6 bases, and 10 bases stayed unmatched. Germline CDR1 SEHNR, CDR2 FQNEAQ (reference sequence). This CDR3 has 15 residues.

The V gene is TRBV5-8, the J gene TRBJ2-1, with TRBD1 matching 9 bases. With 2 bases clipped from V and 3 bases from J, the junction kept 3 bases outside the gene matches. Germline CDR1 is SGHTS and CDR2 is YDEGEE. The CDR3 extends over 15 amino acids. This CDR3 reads CASSFGTGIYNEQFF. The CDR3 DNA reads TGTGCCAGCAGCTTCGGGACAGGGATCTACAATGAGCAGTTCTTC.